A selection of T cell receptor beta chains follows, all from one sample in a study of control samples from healthy donors and cancer patients. Sequenced by immunoSEQ multiplex PCR; TCRdb stores in-frame clones only, minus some. The top ten hold 13% to 15% of the sample, which has about 130,000 clones, just under 95% seen once. Material for sequencing was PBMCs. These receptors were obtained from a man aged 55 to 70 with colorectal cancer. Both conserved end residues are part of each CDR3. A D gene is named only where the DNA matches it firmly. Rows may omit the clone size; those that give it use once, few, many or a size class.

CDR3aa	CDR3nt	v_gene	j_gene	d_gene	abundance
CASSTTGGGWNIQYF	TGTGCCAGCAGTACCACGGGGGGTGGATGGAACATTCAGTACTTC	TRBV6-5	TRBJ2-4	TRBD2	.
CASSYSPGRNTEAFF	TGTGCCAGCAGTTACTCGCCAGGGAGGAACACTGAAGCTTTCTTT	TRBV6-6	TRBJ1-1	.	.
CASSATGASSYEQYF	TGTGCCAGCAGCGCCACAGGGGCGAGCTCCTACGAGCAGTACTTC	TRBV9	TRBJ2-7	TRBD1	.
CASSQVGQFNQPQHF	TGCGCCAGCAGCCAAGTCGGTCAGTTCAATCAGCCCCAGCATTTT	TRBV4-1	TRBJ1-5	.	.
CASSEDHPSSYNSPLHF	TGTGCCAGCAGTGAGGATCACCCAAGCTCCTATAATTCACCCCTCCACTTT	TRBV6-1	TRBJ1-6	.	.
CASSVQGARNTGELFF	TGTGCCAGCAGTGTACAGGGGGCGAGGAACACCGGGGAGCTGTTTTTT	TRBV2	TRBJ2-2	TRBD1	.
CASSPLGGKDGYTF	TGTGCCAGCTCCCCCCTAGGGGGCAAGGATGGCTACACCTTC	TRBV18	TRBJ1-2	TRBD1	.
CASRRGQTPTEAFF	TGTGCCAGCAGGCGGGGACAGACCCCCACTGAAGCTTTCTTT	TRBV27	TRBJ1-1	TRBD1	.
CASSLDGGDADTQYF	TGTGCCAGCAGCTTAGACGGGGGGGATGCAGATACGCAGTATTTT	TRBV7-2	TRBJ2-3	TRBD2	.
CASSPGTGAASPLHF	TGTGCCAGCAGCCCTGGGACAGGGGCGGCTTCACCCCTCCACTTT	TRBV3-1/TRBV3-2	TRBJ1-6	TRBD1	.
CASSLVGEDQETQYF	TGTGCCAGCAGCTTAGTGGGAGAAGACCAAGAGACCCAGTACTTC	TRBV7-2	TRBJ2-5	.	once
CASSVGTGSLYEQYF	TGTGCCAGCAGCGTAGGGACAGGAAGTCTTTACGAGCAGTACTTC	TRBV9	TRBJ2-7	TRBD1	.
CASSLGIRETQYF	TGTGCCAGCAGCTTAGGGATAAGAGAGACCCAGTACTTC	TRBV11-3	TRBJ2-5	.	once
CASSIAGLALGTDTQYF	TGTGCCAGTAGTATAGCGGGACTAGCCTTAGGAACAGATACGCAGTATTTT	TRBV19	TRBJ2-3	TRBD2	.
CASSLAGGAEAFF	TGTGCCAGCAGCTTGGCTGGGGGCGCAGAAGCTTTCTTT	TRBV5-6	TRBJ1-1	.	.
CASSVAVQGAGGNTIYF	TGTGCCAGCAGCGTAGCCGTTCAGGGGGCGGGTGGAAACACCATATATTTT	TRBV9	TRBJ1-3	TRBD1	.
CASSSGTGLEEKLFF	TGTGCCAGCAGCTCAGGGACAGGGCTGGAGGAAAAACTGTTTTTT	TRBV5-4	TRBJ1-4	TRBD1	.
CAWTIQGAGLESPLHF	TGTGCCTGGACCATACAGGGGGCGGGATTGGAGTCACCCCTCCACTTT	TRBV30	TRBJ1-6	TRBD1	.
CASSYGGIDDQPQHF	TGTGCCAGCAGTTACGGGGGGATCGATGATCAGCCCCAGCATTTT	TRBV6-2/TRBV6-3	TRBJ1-5	.	.
CAISESTEAFF	TGTGCCATCAGTGAGTCCACTGAAGCTTTCTTT	TRBV10-3	TRBJ1-1	.	once
CASSISGVGEKLFF	TGTGCCAGTAGTATTTCGGGGGTGGGTGAAAAACTGTTTTTT	TRBV19	TRBJ1-4	.	.
CASSQERTAQYF	TGTGCCAGCAGCCAAGAGAGGACAGCCCAGTACTTC	TRBV4-2	TRBJ2-5	.	.
CASSRGLAGGRDTQYF	TGTGCCAGCAGCCGCGGACTAGCGGGGGGGCGGGATACGCAGTATTTT	TRBV7-2	TRBJ2-3	TRBD2	.
CASSPVGTGYSEAFF	TGTGCCAGCAGCCCGGTAGGGACAGGTTACTCGGAAGCTTTCTTT	TRBV7-9	TRBJ1-1	TRBD1	.
CASSLAAGGEQYF	TGTGCCAGCAGCTTAGCGGCAGGGGGAGAGCAGTACTTC	TRBV7-9	TRBJ2-7	TRBD1	few
CASSGGQGAYEQYF	TGCGCCAGCAGTGGAGGACAGGGGGCCTACGAGCAGTACTTC	TRBV10-1	TRBJ2-7	TRBD1	once
CASSWTGGVEKLFF	TGTGCCAGCAGCTGGACAGGGGGGGTTGAAAAACTGTTTTTT	TRBV7-2	TRBJ1-4	TRBD1	.
CASSLRGNTEAFF	TGCGCCAGCAGCTTGAGGGGAAACACTGAAGCTTTCTTT	TRBV5-1	TRBJ1-1	.	.
CASSTGGNTGELFF	TGTGCCAGTAGTACAGGGGGCAACACCGGGGAGCTGTTTTTT	TRBV19	TRBJ2-2	TRBD1	.
CASKPGRNYGYTF	TGTGCCAGCAAACCGGGACGGAACTATGGCTACACCTTC	TRBV27	TRBJ1-2	.	.
CASSYRGQEGQYF	TGTGCCAGCAGTTATCGGGGGCAGGAAGGGCAGTACTTC	TRBV6-5	TRBJ2-7	.	.
CASSFRTGNTEAFF	TGTGCCAGCAGTTTTAGGACAGGGAACACTGAAGCTTTCTTT	TRBV7-9	TRBJ1-1	TRBD1	.
CATRGQNTEAFF	TGTGCCACCAGGGGACAGAACACTGAAGCTTTCTTT	TRBV24-1	TRBJ1-1	.	.
CASSSGLAGGPHEQYF	TGTGCCAGCAGCAGCGGACTAGCGGGGGGCCCCCACGAGCAGTACTTC	TRBV5-4	TRBJ2-7	TRBD2	.
CAWSVGTGGRDTQYF	TGTGCCTGGAGTGTTGGGACAGGGGGCAGAGATACGCAGTATTTT	TRBV30	TRBJ2-3	TRBD1	.
CASSVVRLAGTGELFF	TGTGCCAGCAGCGTAGTGAGACTAGCGGGTACCGGGGAGCTGTTTTTT	TRBV9	TRBJ2-2	TRBD2	.
CASSHRDRVNSPLHF	TGTGCCAGCAGCCACCGGGACAGGGTCAATTCACCCCTCCACTTT	TRBV3-1/TRBV3-2	TRBJ1-6	TRBD1	.
CAITEGRVSYTF	TGTGCCATCACCGAGGGCAGGGTATCCTACACCTTC	TRBV10-3	TRBJ1-2	.	.
CASSSASGGAFNEQFF	TGTGCCAGCAGTAGTGCTAGCGGGGGGGCTTTCAATGAGCAGTTCTTC	TRBV27	TRBJ2-1	TRBD2	.
CACPLDSFRGYTF	TGTGCCTGCCCTCTAGACAGCTTTAGGGGCTACACCTTC	TRBV30	TRBJ1-2	.	.
CASSFLNYGYTF	TGTGCCAGCAGTTTTCTTAACTATGGCTACACCTTC	TRBV12-3/TRBV12-4	TRBJ1-2	.	.
CASSQDSNQPQHF	TGCGCCAGCAGCCAAGACAGCAATCAGCCCCAGCATTTT	TRBV4-3	TRBJ1-5	.	.
CASSRSPLSYEQYF	TGTGCCAGCAGCCGCAGCCCCTTATCCTACGAGCAGTACTTC	TRBV5-8	TRBJ2-7	.	.
CASSPVFAGGLNEQFF	TGCGCCAGCAGCCCAGTCTTTGCGGGGGGGCTTAATGAGCAGTTCTTC	TRBV5-1	TRBJ2-1	TRBD2	.